Shown below are 17 T cell receptor beta chains from a single sample sequenced in a study of T-cell reconstitution after alpha-beta-depleted transplantation in children. TCRbeta library preparation incorporated unique molecular identifiers. TCRdb reprocessed the PCR reads with MiXCR, giving one entry per CDR3 protein. The sample lists about 980,000 distinct CDR3 sequences, around 30% seen once, with about 28% in the top ten. Sequences were derived from PBMCs, mostly from graft donor cells, sampled 360 days after TCRalphabeta/CD19-depleted stem cell transplant. These receptors were obtained from a boy in the first two years of life who had a stem cell transplant for SCID, so the T cells may come from the graft donor.

The CDR3 here is CASSSGQIEQYF. In DNA, the CDR3 is TGTGCCAGCAGCTCCGGACAGATCGAGCAGTACTTC. This rearrangement joins TRBV6-2 or TRBV6-3 to TRBJ2-7; D may be TRBD1 (6 bases). This CDR3 region has 12 residues. V dropped 6 bases and J dropped 6 bases, with 12 bases sitting between them. Germline V gives CDR1 MNHEY, CDR2 SVGEGT.

This clonotype was seen a handful of times. The chain is built from TRBV5-6 and TRBJ2-7; the match to TRBD1 covers 8 bases. With 1 base clipped from V and 3 bases from J, the junction kept 6 bases outside the gene matches. CDR3 size: 15 residues. Germline V gives CDR1 SGHDT, CDR2 YYEEEE. The CDR3 here is CASSLRDRMNYEQYF. The DNA for the CDR3 is TGTGCCAGCAGCTTGAGGGACAGGATGAACTACGAGCAGTACTTC.

The rearrangement uses TRBV20-1 and TRBJ2-5; no clear D. With 3 bases removed from V and 5 bases from J, the gap between germline ends came to 10 bases. The germline V gene has CDR1 DFQATT and CDR2 SNEGSKA (reference sequence). The CDR3 spans 12 residues. The CDR3 region has the DNA TGCAGTGCTAGCACAGTTGAGGAGACCCAGTACTTC. It codes for CSASTVEETQYF.

The chain links TRBV9 to TRBJ1-2; TRBD1 aligns across 7 bases. V lost 3 bases and J lost 3; bases outside the gene matches: 17. Germline V lookup: CDR1 SGDLS, CDR2 YYNGEE. This CDR3 region has 18 residues. The CDR3 DNA follows: TGTGCCAGCAGCGCACGTAGCGGGACAGCTAGCTCCGACTATGGCTACACCTTC. Translated: CASSARSGTASSDYGYTF.

The V call is TRBV6-5, the J call TRBJ2-7; no clear D. This CDR3 has 14 residues. V was trimmed by 2 bases and J by 4 bases, leaving 12 bases between them. Germline assignment: CDR1 MNHEY and CDR2 SVGAGI. As DNA, the CDR3 is TGTGCCAGCAGTTACGGTTGGGATTCGTACGAGCAGTACTTC. This sequence encodes CASSYGWDSYEQYF.

V and J are TRBV4-3 and TRBJ2-7; TRBD2 might be the D (6 bases). Germline CDR1 and CDR2: LGHNA and YSLEER. Trimming removed 0 bases from V and 2 bases from J, with 8 bases in between. The CDR3 sequence is 14 residues long. CDR3 nucleotide sequence: TGCGCCAGCAGCCAAGATCCGGGGGCCTACGAGCAGTACTTC. Translating gives CASSQDPGAYEQYF.

This clonotype was seen ten or more times. The chain combines TRBV27 with TRBJ2-1, with D possibly matching TRBD2 (6 bases). Germline V gene lookup returns CDR1 MNHEY and CDR2 SMNVEV (reference sequence). The length of the CDR3 is 14 residues. Trimming pared 7 bases from V and 6 bases from J, leaving 16 bases between. The CDR3 sequence is CASKWEALTNEQFF. In nucleotides, the CDR3 is TGTGCCAGCAAATGGGAGGCGCTCACCAATGAGCAGTTCTTC.

This clonotype was counted only a few times. This chain uses TRBV7-2 with TRBJ1-1; 7 bases align to TRBD1. The V segment lost 5 bases and the J segment 4 bases; nucleotides outside the gene matches: 13. The CDR3 contains 16 residues. Germline V CDR1 and CDR2: SGHTA, FQGNSA. This CDR3 is CASSLWTGMRVTEAFF. The CDR3 DNA follows: TGTGCCAGCAGCCTCTGGACAGGTATGAGGGTCACTGAAGCTTTCTTT.

This clonotype was picked up a small number of times. The chain uses TRBV15 and TRBJ2-7; perhaps TRBD2 as D (5 bases). The V gene lost 1 base and the J gene lost 7 bases, with 14 bases spanning the gap. The CDR3 loop spans 14 amino acids. Germline CDR1 is LNHNV and CDR2 is YYDKDF (reference sequence). In nucleotides, the CDR3 is TGTGCCACCAGCAGAGTTGGCGGGTTGGAGGAGCAGTACTTC. This gives the protein CATSRVGGLEEQYF.

This clonotype was counted between two and nine times. This chain links TRBV12-3 or TRBV12-4 with TRBJ2-3, with 8 nucleotides matching TRBD2. CDR3 size: 17 residues. V lost 2 bases and J lost 0; bases outside the gene matches: 7. The CDR3 loop reads CASSLRGSGGSTDTQYF. The CDR3 DNA follows: TGTGCCAGCAGTTTAAGAGGAAGCGGGGGAAGCACAGATACGCAGTATTTT.

This chain joins TRBV15 and TRBJ2-5, with D possibly matching TRBD2 (6 bases). CDR3 size: 16 residues. Trimming took 3 bases from V and 1 from J, leaving 15 bases between them. Germline assignment: CDR1 LNHNV and CDR2 YYDKDF (reference sequence). The CDR3 DNA sequence: TGTGCCACCAGCAGTGGGGGACTGATCGCCCAAGAGACCCAGTACTTC. It specifies CATSSGGLIAQETQYF.

This clonotype occurred a few times. J is TRBJ2-2 and V is TRBV7-9, with 11 bases lining up with TRBD2. Germline-derived CDR1 and CDR2 are SEHNR and FQNEAQ (reference sequence). The CDR3 spans 17 residues. Trimming cost V 5 bases and J 3 bases; bases outside gene matches: 8. Written as DNA, the CDR3 is TGTGCCAGCAGCCCGCACCCGGGACTAGCGGACACCGGGGAGCTGTTTTTT. This sequence encodes CASSPHPGLADTGELFF.

In this sample, this clonotype turned up many times. This chain links TRBV20-1 with TRBJ2-7, with D possibly matching TRBD2 (5 bases). CDR3 size: 14 residues. V was shortened by 0 bases and J by 0 bases, with 9 bases between the two germline ends. Germline CDR1 DFQATT, CDR2 SNEGSKA (reference sequence). CDR3 in DNA: TGCAGTGCTAGAGATCCGGGGAGCTCCTACGAGCAGTACTTC. It codes for CSARDPGSSYEQYF.

The rearrangement uses TRBV7-6 and TRBJ2-3; 7 bases align to TRBD2. The CDR3 has 19 amino acids. The germline CDR1 and CDR2 sequences are SGHVS and FNYEAQ. V shed 1 base, J shed 6 bases, and the junction held 19 bases outside the gene matches. The CDR3 nucleotides are TGTGCCAGCAGCTTAGAGCCGCCCCTGGGCGGGGGAACGAAGGATACGCAGTATTTT. Protein: CASSLEPPLGGGTKDTQYF.

This clonotype was observed a handful of times. The genes are TRBV29-1 and TRBJ2-1; 9 bases fit TRBD2. The CDR3 runs to 14 residues. With 7 bases clipped from V and 0 bases from J, the junction kept 4 bases outside the gene matches. The germline V gene encodes CDR1 SQVTM and CDR2 ANQGSEA. The CDR3 bases are TGCAGCGCCGTAGCGGGGGACTCCTACAATGAGCAGTTCTTC. The encoded protein is CSAVAGDSYNEQFF.

The chain links TRBV7-2 to TRBJ1-4; no clear D. Germline assignment: CDR1 SGHTA and CDR2 FQGNSA. The ends were cut back, 5 bases at V and 8 bases at J, with 12 bases in the middle. CDR3 length: 13 amino acids. As DNA, the CDR3 is TGTGCCAGCAGCCCAGGATTGGGCGAAAAACTGTTTTTT. Its protein product is CASSPGLGEKLFF.

The genes are TRBV4-3 and TRBJ1-1; a possible D gene is TRBD1 (6 bases). This CDR3 spans 17 amino acids. CDR1 is LGHNA and CDR2 is YSLEER in the germline V gene. Trimming left V 4 bases short and J 4 bases short, with 22 bases between. In nucleotides, the CDR3 is TGCGCCAGCAGCCCCAGCGCTAAGGGAAGGGGGGGCACTGAAGCTTTCTTT. As protein: CASSPSAKGRGGTEAFF.